Listed below are T cell receptor beta chains from one sample, sequenced in a study of blood T cell repertoires in COVID-19. Generated by immunoSEQ multiplex PCR, the TCRdb table keeps only in-frame clones and is missing some. The sample holds some 180,000 clones, 76% seen once. The source material was peripheral blood. Receptor source: a woman aged 45-59 years with active or convalescent COVID-19. The CDR3 runs from the conserved cysteine through the conserved F or W. The order of the fields is J gene, V gene, clone size, D gene, CDR3 protein, CDR3 DNA. A D gene is named only where the DNA matches it firmly. Only some rows state a clone size, as once, few, many or a class for expanded clones.

TRBJ2-7,TRBV6-2/TRBV6-3,.,.,CASSYSAGFRKEQYF,TGTGCCAGCAGTTACTCCGCAGGTTTCAGGAAAGAGCAGTACTTC
TRBJ2-2,TRBV9,.,TRBD1,CASSVGQVNTGELFF,TGTGCCAGCAGCGTGGGACAGGTGAACACCGGGGAGCTGTTTTTT
TRBJ2-1,TRBV30,few,TRBD2,CAWTPGLAAYNEQFF,TGTGCCTGGACCCCGGGACTAGCGGCCTACAATGAGCAGTTCTTC
TRBJ2-1,TRBV19,.,TRBD1,CASSILGQGASSGDHNEQFF,TGTGCCAGTAGTATCCTGGGACAGGGGGCATCAAGCGGGGACCACAATGAGCAGTTCTTC
TRBJ2-1,TRBV6-5,.,TRBD2,CASRNRLAGVSEQFF,TGTGCCAGCAGAAATAGACTAGCGGGAGTCTCTGAGCAGTTCTTC
TRBJ2-7,TRBV6-2/TRBV6-3,few,.,CASSYRVSYEQYF,TGTGCCAGCAGTTACCGGGTCAGCTACGAGCAGTACTTC
TRBJ2-7,TRBV27,.,.,CASSSGNRYEQYF,TGTGCCAGCAGTTCAGGGAACAGATACGAGCAGTACTTC
TRBJ1-5,TRBV30,.,TRBD1,CAWGAGQSNQPQHF,TGTGCCTGGGGGGCGGGACAGAGCAATCAGCCCCAGCATTTT
TRBJ1-5,TRBV6-2/TRBV6-3,.,TRBD1,CASSHGQGGQPQHF,TGTGCCAGCAGTCACGGACAGGGGGGTCAGCCCCAGCATTTT
TRBJ2-3,TRBV7-9,.,TRBD1,CASSHGGTGSTDTQYF,TGTGCCAGCAGCCATGGGGGGACAGGCAGCACAGATACGCAGTATTTT
TRBJ2-3,TRBV5-1,.,TRBD2,CASSRTSPDTQYF,TGCGCCAGCAGCCGGACTAGCCCAGATACGCAGTATTTT
TRBJ2-5,TRBV12-3/TRBV12-4,.,.,CASSYRVKETQYF,TGTGCCAGCAGTTACAGAGTAAAAGAGACCCAGTACTTC
TRBJ1-2,TRBV9,.,TRBD1,CASNRDRGVDGYTF,TGTGCCAGCAACCGGGACAGGGGAGTCGATGGCTACACCTTC
TRBJ2-2,TRBV5-1,.,TRBD1,CASSLAQGAVGELFF,TGCGCCAGCAGCTTGGCACAGGGGGCTGTCGGGGAGCTGTTTTTT
TRBJ2-1,TRBV30,.,.,CAWSVLSSGQFF,TGTGCCTGGAGTGTACTAAGCTCCGGGCAGTTCTTC
TRBJ1-2,TRBV28,.,.,CASSRHLRNYGYTF,TGTGCCAGCAGTCGACACCTGCGTAACTATGGCTACACCTTC
TRBJ1-1,TRBV7-8,.,TRBD1,CASSVRRTGLVTEAFF,TGTGCCAGCAGCGTTCGACGGACAGGTCTTGTCACTGAAGCTTTCTTT
TRBJ2-1,TRBV24-1,.,TRBD2,CATRGGVGNEQFF,TGTGCCACCAGGGGAGGGGTCGGCAATGAGCAGTTCTTC
TRBJ2-1,TRBV6-2/TRBV6-3,.,TRBD2,CASSSSGLAGGLGSYNEQFF,TGTGCCAGCAGTTCCTCCGGACTAGCGGGAGGTTTGGGGTCCTACAATGAGCAGTTCTTC
TRBJ1-2,TRBV7-9,.,TRBD1,CASSPRTGNYGYTF,TGTGCCAGCAGCCCCCGGACAGGGAACTATGGCTACACCTTC
TRBJ2-7,TRBV5-4,.,.,CASSLSDSSYEQYF,TGTGCCAGCAGCTTATCTGACAGCTCCTACGAGCAGTACTTC
TRBJ2-7,TRBV19,.,.,CASGPHSYEQYF,TGTGCCAGTGGGCCCCACTCCTACGAGCAGTACTTC
TRBJ1-5,TRBV19,.,TRBD1,CASSPTDGTGEVQPQHF,TGTGCCAGTAGTCCAACCGATGGGACAGGGGAGGTTCAGCCCCAGCATTTT
TRBJ2-1,TRBV19,.,.,CASSWGHQRNEQFF,TGTGCCAGTAGTTGGGGGCACCAAAGGAATGAGCAGTTCTTC
TRBJ1-1,TRBV11-1,.,.,CASSLGPGNTEAFF,TGTGCCAGCAGCTTAGGCCCAGGGAACACTGAAGCTTTCTTT
TRBJ2-5,TRBV6-5,.,.,CASSPPDQETQYF,TGTGCCAGCAGTCCCCCCGACCAAGAGACCCAGTACTTC
TRBJ1-6,TRBV18,few,.,CASSPRTGRGSPLHF,TGTGCCAGCTCACCACGGACGGGCCGGGGGTCGCCCCTCCACTTT
TRBJ2-1,TRBV27,.,TRBD2,CASSPSGRGEQFF,TGTGCCAGCAGTCCTAGCGGGAGGGGCGAGCAGTTCTTC
TRBJ1-1,TRBV11-2,once,TRBD1,CASSLFRGDTEAFF,TGTGCCAGCAGCTTATTCAGGGGGGACACTGAAGCTTTCTTT
TRBJ1-5,TRBV7-2,.,TRBD1,CASSSTGGQPQHF,TGTGCCAGCAGCTCGACAGGGGGTCAGCCCCAGCATTTT
TRBJ2-7,TRBV30,once,.,CAWTRQQSSYEQYF,TGTGCCTGGACCCGACAGCAAAGCTCCTACGAGCAGTACTTC
TRBJ2-7,TRBV29-1,many,.,CSVGQSLDSYEQYF,TGCAGCGTTGGACAGAGCCTAGACTCCTACGAGCAGTACTTC
TRBJ2-5,TRBV4-3,.,.,CASSQVRYQETQYF,TGCGCCAGCAGCCAAGTACGGTACCAAGAGACCCAGTACTTC